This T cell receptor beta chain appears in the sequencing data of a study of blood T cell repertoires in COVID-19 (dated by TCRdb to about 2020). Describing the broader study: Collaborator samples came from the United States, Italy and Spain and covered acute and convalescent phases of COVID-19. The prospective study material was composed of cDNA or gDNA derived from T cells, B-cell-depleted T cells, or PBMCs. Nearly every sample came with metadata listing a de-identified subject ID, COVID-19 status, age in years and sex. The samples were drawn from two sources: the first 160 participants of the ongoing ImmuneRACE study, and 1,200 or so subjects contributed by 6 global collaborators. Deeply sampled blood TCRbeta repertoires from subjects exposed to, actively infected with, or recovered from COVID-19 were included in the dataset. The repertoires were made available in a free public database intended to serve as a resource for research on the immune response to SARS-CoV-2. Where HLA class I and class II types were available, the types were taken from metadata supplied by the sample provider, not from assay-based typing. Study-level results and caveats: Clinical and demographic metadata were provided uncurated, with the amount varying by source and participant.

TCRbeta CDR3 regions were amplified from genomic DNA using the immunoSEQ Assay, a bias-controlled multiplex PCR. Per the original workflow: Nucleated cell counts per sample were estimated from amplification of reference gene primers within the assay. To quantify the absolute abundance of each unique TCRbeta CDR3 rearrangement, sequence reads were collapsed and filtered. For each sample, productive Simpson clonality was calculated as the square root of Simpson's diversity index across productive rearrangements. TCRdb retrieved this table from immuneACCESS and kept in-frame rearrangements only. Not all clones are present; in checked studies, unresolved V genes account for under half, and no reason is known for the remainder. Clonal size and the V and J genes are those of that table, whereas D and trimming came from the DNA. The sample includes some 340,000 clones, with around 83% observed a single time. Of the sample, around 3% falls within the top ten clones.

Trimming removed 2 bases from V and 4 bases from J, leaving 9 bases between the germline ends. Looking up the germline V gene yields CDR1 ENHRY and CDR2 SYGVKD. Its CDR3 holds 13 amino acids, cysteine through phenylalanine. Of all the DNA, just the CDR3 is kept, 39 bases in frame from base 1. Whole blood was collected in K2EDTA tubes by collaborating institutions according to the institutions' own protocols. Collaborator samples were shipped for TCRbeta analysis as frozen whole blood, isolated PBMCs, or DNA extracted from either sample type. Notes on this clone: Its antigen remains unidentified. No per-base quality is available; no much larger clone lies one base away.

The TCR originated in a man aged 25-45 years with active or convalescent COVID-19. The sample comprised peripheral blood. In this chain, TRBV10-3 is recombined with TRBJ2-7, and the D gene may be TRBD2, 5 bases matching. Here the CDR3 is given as CAISEAEDYEQYF. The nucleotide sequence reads TGTGCCATCAGTGAGGCGGAGGATTACGAGCAGTACTTC.